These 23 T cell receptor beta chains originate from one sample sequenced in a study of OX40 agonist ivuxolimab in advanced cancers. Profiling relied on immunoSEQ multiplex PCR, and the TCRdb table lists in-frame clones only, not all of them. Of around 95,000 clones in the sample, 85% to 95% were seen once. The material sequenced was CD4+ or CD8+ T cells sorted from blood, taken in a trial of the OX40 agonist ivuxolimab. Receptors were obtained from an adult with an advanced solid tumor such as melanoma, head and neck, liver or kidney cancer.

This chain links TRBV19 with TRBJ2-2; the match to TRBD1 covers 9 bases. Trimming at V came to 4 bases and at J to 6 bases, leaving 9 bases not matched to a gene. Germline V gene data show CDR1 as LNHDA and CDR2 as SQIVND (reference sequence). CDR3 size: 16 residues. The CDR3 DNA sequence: TGTGCCAGTAGTAATCCTGGACAGGGGTTACCCGGGGAGCTGTTTTTT. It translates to CASSNPGQGLPGELFF.

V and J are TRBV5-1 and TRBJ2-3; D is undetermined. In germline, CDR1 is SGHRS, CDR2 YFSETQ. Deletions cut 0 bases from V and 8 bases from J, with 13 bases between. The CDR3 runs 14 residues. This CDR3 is CASSLVATEGTQYF. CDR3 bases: TGCGCCAGCAGCTTGGTGGCTACTGAAGGTACGCAGTATTTT. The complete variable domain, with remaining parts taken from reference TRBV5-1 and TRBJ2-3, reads KAGVTQTPRYLIKTRGQQVTLSCSPISGHRSVSWYQQTPGQGLQFLFEYFSETQRNKGNFPGRFSGRQFSNSRSEMNVSTLELGDSALYLCASSLVATEGTQYFGPGTRLTVL.

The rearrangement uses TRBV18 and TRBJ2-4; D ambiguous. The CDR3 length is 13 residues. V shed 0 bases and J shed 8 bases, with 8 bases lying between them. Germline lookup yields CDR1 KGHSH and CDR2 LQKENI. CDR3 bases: TGTGCCAGCTCACCACCTGGGTCAGACATTCAGTACTTC. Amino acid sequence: CASSPPGSDIQYF.

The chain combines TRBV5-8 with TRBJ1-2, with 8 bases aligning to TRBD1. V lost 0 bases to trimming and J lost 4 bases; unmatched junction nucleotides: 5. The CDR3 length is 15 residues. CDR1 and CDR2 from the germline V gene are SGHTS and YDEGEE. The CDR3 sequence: CASSLGTGLSYGYTF. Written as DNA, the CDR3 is TGTGCCAGCAGCTTGGGGACAGGGCTCTCCTATGGCTACACCTTC.

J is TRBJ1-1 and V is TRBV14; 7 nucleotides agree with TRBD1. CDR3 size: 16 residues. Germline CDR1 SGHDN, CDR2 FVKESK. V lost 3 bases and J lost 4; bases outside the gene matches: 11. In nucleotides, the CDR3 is TGTGCCAGCAGCCATGCACAGGGGAGGGGCAGCACTGAAGCTTTCTTT. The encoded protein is CASSHAQGRGSTEAFF.

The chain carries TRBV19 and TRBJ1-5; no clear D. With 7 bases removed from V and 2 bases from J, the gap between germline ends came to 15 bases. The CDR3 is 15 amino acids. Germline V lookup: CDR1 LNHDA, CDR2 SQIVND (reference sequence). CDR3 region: CASTPRVWGNQPQHF. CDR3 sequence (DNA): TGTGCCAGTACCCCAAGGGTTTGGGGCAATCAGCCCCAGCATTTT.

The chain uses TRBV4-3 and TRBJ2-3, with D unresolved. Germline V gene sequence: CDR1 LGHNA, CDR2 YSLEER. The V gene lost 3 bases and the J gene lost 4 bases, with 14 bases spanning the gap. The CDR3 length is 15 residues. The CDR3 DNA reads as TGCGCCAGCAGCCACGATAGAATTAGCTCAGATACGCAGTATTTT. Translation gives CASSHDRISSDTQYF.

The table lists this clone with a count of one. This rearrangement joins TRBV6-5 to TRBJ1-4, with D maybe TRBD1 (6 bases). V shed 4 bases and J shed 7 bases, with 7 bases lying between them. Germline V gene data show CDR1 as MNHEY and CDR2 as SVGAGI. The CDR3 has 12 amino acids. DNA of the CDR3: TGTGCCAGCAGTTTAGGGGGTGAAAAACTGTTTTTT. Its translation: CASSLGGEKLFF.

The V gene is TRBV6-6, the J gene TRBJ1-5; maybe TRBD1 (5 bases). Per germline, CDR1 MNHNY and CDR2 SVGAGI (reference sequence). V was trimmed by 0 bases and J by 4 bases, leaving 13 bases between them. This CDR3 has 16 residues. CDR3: CASSYSAGLRNQPQHF. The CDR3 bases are TGTGCCAGCAGTTACTCGGCAGGGTTAAGGAATCAGCCCCAGCATTTT.

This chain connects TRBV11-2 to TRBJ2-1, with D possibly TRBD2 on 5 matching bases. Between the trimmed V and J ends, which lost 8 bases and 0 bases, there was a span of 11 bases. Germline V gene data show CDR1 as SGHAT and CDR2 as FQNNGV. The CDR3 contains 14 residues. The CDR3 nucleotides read TGTGCCAGCGCCTTAGGGAGCTCCTACAATGAGCAGTTCTTC. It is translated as CASALGSSYNEQFF.

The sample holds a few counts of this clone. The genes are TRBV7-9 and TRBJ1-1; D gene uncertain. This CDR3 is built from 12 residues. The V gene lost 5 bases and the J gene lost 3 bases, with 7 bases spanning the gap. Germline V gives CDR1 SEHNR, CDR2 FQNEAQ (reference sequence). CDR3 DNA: TGTGCCAGCAGCCCCCAGTACACTGAAGCTTTCTTT. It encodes CASSPQYTEAFF.

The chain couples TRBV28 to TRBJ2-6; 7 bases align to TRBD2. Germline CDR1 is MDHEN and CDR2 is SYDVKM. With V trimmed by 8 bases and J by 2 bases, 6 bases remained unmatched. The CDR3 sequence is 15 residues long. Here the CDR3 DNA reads TGTGCCAGCCGGGGGGTCCCCCCTGGGGCCAACGTCCTGACTTTC. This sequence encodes CASRGVPPGANVLTF.

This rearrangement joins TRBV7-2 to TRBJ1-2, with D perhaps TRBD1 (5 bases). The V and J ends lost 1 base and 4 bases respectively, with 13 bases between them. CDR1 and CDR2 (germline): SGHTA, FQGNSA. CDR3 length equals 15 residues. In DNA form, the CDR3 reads TGTGCCAGCAGCTTAGTTACCCAGGGACTCTATGGCTACACCTTC. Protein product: CASSLVTQGLYGYTF.

The CDR3 region is CASSERGAYEQYF. The CDR3 nucleotides are TGTGCCAGCAGCGAGCGGGGAGCCTACGAGCAGTACTTC. V usage is TRBV6-5 and J usage is TRBJ2-7; 7 nucleotides agree with TRBD2. This CDR3 has 13 residues. Germline lookup yields CDR1 MNHEY and CDR2 SVGAGI. V lost 6 bases and J lost 2; bases outside the gene matches: 4.

DNA of the CDR3: TGTGCCAGTAGGGGGGGTTTACTAGCTGCGACCGGGGAGCTGTTTTTT. Its translation is CASRGGLLAATGELFF. This chain connects TRBV19 to TRBJ2-2; D possibly corresponds to TRBD2 (6 bases). The CDR3 consists of 16 residues. Trimming removed 6 bases at V and 5 bases at J, with 19 bases between. Germline values: CDR1 LNHDA, CDR2 SQIVND (reference sequence).

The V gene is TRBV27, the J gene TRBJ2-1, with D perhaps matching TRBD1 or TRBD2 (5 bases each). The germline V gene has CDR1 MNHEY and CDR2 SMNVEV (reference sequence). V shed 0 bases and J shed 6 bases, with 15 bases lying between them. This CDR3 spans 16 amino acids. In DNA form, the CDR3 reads TGTGCCAGCAGTTTATCGATTTTTGGGACGGGCAATGAGCAGTTCTTC. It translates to CASSLSIFGTGNEQFF.

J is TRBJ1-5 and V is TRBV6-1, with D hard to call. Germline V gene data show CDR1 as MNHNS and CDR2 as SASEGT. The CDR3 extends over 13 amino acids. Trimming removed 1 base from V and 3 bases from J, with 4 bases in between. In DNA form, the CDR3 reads TGTGCCAGCAGTGAAGTAGACAATCAGCCCCAGCATTTT. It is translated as CASSEVDNQPQHF.

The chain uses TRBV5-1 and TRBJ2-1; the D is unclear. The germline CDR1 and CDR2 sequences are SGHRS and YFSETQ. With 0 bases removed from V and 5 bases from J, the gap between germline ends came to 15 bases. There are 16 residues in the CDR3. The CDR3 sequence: CASSLAGPTFNNEQFF. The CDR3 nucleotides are TGCGCCAGCAGCTTGGCCGGTCCCACCTTTAACAATGAGCAGTTCTTC.

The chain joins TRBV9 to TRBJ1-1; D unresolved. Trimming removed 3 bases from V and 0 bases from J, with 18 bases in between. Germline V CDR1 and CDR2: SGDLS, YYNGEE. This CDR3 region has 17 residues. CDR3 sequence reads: CASSGASHDLMNTEAFF. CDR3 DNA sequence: TGTGCCAGCAGCGGAGCCTCACACGATCTTATGAACACTGAAGCTTTCTTT.

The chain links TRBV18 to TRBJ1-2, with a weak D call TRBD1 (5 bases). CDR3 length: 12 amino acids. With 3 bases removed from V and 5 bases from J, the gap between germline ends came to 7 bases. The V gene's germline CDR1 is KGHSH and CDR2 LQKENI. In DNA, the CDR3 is TGTGCCAGCTCACCGGGGGGTTATGGCTACACCTTC. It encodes CASSPGGYGYTF.

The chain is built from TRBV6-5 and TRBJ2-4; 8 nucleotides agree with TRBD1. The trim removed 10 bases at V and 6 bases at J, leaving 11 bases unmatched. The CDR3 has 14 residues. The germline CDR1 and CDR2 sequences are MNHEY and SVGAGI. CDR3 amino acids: CATNPQGARNIQYF. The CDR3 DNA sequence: TGTGCCACGAACCCTCAGGGGGCAAGAAACATTCAGTACTTC.

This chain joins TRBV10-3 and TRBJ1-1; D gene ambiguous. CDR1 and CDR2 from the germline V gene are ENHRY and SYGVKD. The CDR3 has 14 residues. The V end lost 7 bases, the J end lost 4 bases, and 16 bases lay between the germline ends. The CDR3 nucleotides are TGTGCCATCACCTCCGTAGCGGGAGGCACTGAAGCTTTCTTT. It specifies CAITSVAGGTEAFF.

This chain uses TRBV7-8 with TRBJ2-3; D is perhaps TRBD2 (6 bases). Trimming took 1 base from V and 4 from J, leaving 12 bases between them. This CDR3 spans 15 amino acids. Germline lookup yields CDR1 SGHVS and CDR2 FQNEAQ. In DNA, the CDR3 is TGTGCCAGCAGCTTAGAGGGCGGGGACGCAGATACGCAGTATTTT. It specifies CASSLEGGDADTQYF.